This T cell receptor (beta chain) appears in the sequencing data of a study of cytomegalovirus exposure and HLA in healthy donors. PCR amplification relied on 60 Vbeta primers (plus 13 Jbeta primers). Method: immunoSEQ multiplex PCR; TCRdb's copy keeps in-frame clones and lacks some. This table holds about 210,000 clones, about 80% found once. Each of the donors was a healthy bone marrow donor. With V trimmed by 6 bases and J by 3 bases, 7 bases remained unmatched. CDR3 length: 15 residues. In germline, CDR1 is MNHEY, CDR2 SVGAGI. Study results and limitations: Listed as cytomegalovirus-associated were 150 or so TCR beta chains. Previously analyzed data showed that most TCR beta V segments were productive at a frequency of about 87% or about 30%. A later analysis found that most CMV-associated TCR beta chains appeared HLA-restricted.

A word on this clone: Its specificity is not known.

This receptor was obtained from a man aged 40-50 years in good health and CMV-seropositive. The chain uses TRBV6-5 and TRBJ1-5, with TRBD1 matching over 8 bases. The sequenced sample consisted of PBMCs. In DNA, the CDR3 is TGTGCCAGCAGCGTTGGACAGGGCTACAATCAGCCCCAGCATTTT. Translating it yields CASSVGQGYNQPQHF.